The 21 T cell receptor beta chains below were found in one sample sequenced in a study of cytomegalovirus exposure and HLA in healthy donors. PCR primers comprised 60 Vbeta and 13 Jbeta primers. Data came from immunoSEQ multiplex PCR; TCRdb stores just in-frame clones and leaves some out. The sample consists of 75,000 to 90,000 clones, roughly 9.1% of them appearing once. Sequencing was done on a sample of PBMCs. The receptors here all came from a man aged 55 to 70 in good health and CMV-seropositive.

The table lists this clone with a few counts. The rearrangement joins TRBV28 to TRBJ2-1, with D perhaps TRBD2 (7 bases). Trimming took 11 bases from V and 7 from J, leaving 18 bases between them. Per germline, CDR1 MDHEN and CDR2 SYDVKM. This CDR3 is built from 13 residues. The DNA of the CDR3 is TGTGCCGCCTGGGGGGGGCTGGGGAATGAGCAGTTCTTC. This codes for CAAWGGLGNEQFF.

The chain joins TRBV6-5 to TRBJ2-3; TRBD1 matches 10 bases. CDR1 and CDR2 from the germline V gene are MNHEY and SVGAGI. Trimming removed 2 bases from V and 5 bases from J; junction bases left unmatched: 4. The CDR3 has 15 amino acids. The CDR3 DNA reads TGTGCCAGCAGTTACCGGGACAGGGGAGGAGATACGCAGTATTTT. Protein: CASSYRDRGGDTQYF.

In this sample, this clone turned up many times. This rearrangement joins TRBV6-5 to TRBJ2-6; a weak D match, TRBD1 (5 bases). The CDR3 extends over 15 amino acids. Germline V gene lookup returns CDR1 MNHEY and CDR2 SVGAGI. Deletions cut 6 bases from V and 0 bases from J, with 9 bases between. The CDR3 coding sequence is TGTGCCAGCAGCTCCAGGGCCTCTGGGGCCAACGTCCTGACTTTC. Protein sequence: CASSSRASGANVLTF.

V usage is TRBV7-2 and J usage is TRBJ2-3, with D possibly matching TRBD2 (5 bases). The CDR3 covers 15 residues. In germline, CDR1 is SGHTA, CDR2 FQGNSA. Deletions cut 1 base from V and 5 bases from J, with 13 bases between. The DNA for the CDR3 is TGTGCCAGCAGCTTAGAGCGAGTCGGGATAGATACGCAGTATTTT. It codes for CASSLERVGIDTQYF.

This clone was picked up a small number of times. This chain links TRBV28 with TRBJ1-1; weak D call: TRBD1 (5 bases). Germline V gene sequence: CDR1 MDHEN, CDR2 SYDVKM. V shed 5 bases and J shed 1 base, with 11 bases lying between them. The CDR3 length is 14 residues. The CDR3 region is CASSRGTGNTEAFF. The CDR3 DNA follows: TGTGCCAGCAGTCGCGGGACGGGGAACACTGAAGCTTTCTTT.

The chain is built from TRBV2 and TRBJ1-1, with 10 positions matching TRBD1. Trimming cost V 11 bases and J 4 bases; bases outside gene matches: 7. Germline assignment: CDR1 SNHLY and CDR2 FYNNEI. CDR3 length: 13 residues. The CDR3 DNA reads TGTGCCGGGGGACAGGGGCCAGGCACTGAAGCTTTCTTT. Amino acids: CAGGQGPGTEAFF.

The CDR3 loop reads CASSPGLSTDTQYF. The CDR3 DNA follows: TGTGCCAGCAGCCCGGGACTATCCACAGATACGCAGTATTTT. V gene TRBV5-4 combines with J gene TRBJ2-3; 7 bases fit TRBD2. Germline CDR1 is SGHNT and CDR2 is YYREEE (reference sequence). V trimming: 4 bases; J trimming: 2 bases; junction bases outside the gene matches: 4. The CDR3 length is 14 residues.

This clone was detected only a few times. The chain joins TRBV5-1 to TRBJ1-6, with TRBD1 matching over 9 bases. Germline V gene sequence: CDR1 SGHRS, CDR2 YFSETQ. The V and J ends lost 4 bases and 10 bases, in that order; junction bases with no gene match: 6. The CDR3 runs to 14 residues. The CDR3 reads CASSPQGAGSPLHF. For the CDR3, the DNA is TGCGCCAGCAGCCCACAGGGGGCTGGATCACCCCTCCACTTT.

V is TRBV6-5 and J is TRBJ1-1; D remains unclear. Trimming took off 2 bases at V and 10 bases at J, with 8 bases between the two ends. This CDR3 spans 11 amino acids. Germline lookup yields CDR1 MNHEY and CDR2 SVGAGI. CDR3 amino acids: CASSYTFGAFF. CDR3 DNA: TGTGCCAGCAGTTACACTTTTGGAGCTTTCTTT.

This clone was counted a few times. One end of the junction does not line up with germline, which may come from a read error. The rearrangement links TRBV7-7 to TRBJ2-5; TRBD1 might be the D (5 bases). This CDR3 has 13 amino acids. Germline CDR1 is SSHAT and CDR2 is FNYEAQ (reference sequence). The CDR3 DNA reads TGTGCTAGCAGCCCCCAGGGTCAGAAGACCCAGTACTTC. It encodes CASSPQGQKTQYF. Looking up the rest from reference TRBV7-7 and TRBJ2-5 gives the full variable domain: GAGVSQSPRYKVTKRGQDVTLRCDPISSHATLYWYQQALGQGPEFLTYFNYEAQPDKSGLPSDRFSAERPEGSISTLTIQRTEQRDSAMYRCASSPQGQKTQYFGPGTRLLVL.

V usage is TRBV19 and J usage is TRBJ1-1, with D hard to call. The CDR3 runs to 15 residues. CDR1 and CDR2 (germline): LNHDA, SQIVND (reference sequence). V lost 1 base to trimming and J lost 1 base, with 10 bases between them. The CDR3: CASSIGEAGNTEAFF. CDR3 bases: TGTGCCAGTAGTATAGGGGAGGCGGGGAACACTGAAGCTTTCTTT.

This clone was seen more than once but under ten times. This chain connects TRBV28 to TRBJ1-5; D might be TRBD1 (6 bases). Germline V gene lookup returns CDR1 MDHEN and CDR2 SYDVKM. Between the trimmed V and J ends, which lost 6 bases and 0 bases, there was a span of 12 bases. This CDR3 has 15 amino acids. This CDR3 is CASSEGVYSNQPQHF. The CDR3, as DNA: TGTGCCAGCAGCGAGGGGGTTTATAGCAATCAGCCCCAGCATTTT.

The chain combines TRBV5-1 with TRBJ2-5; perhaps TRBD2 as D (6 bases). In germline, CDR1 is SGHRS, CDR2 YFSETQ. The CDR3 has 15 residues. Trimming took 3 bases from V and 1 from J, leaving 13 bases between them. The DNA of the CDR3 is TGCGCCAGCAGCTCGTATCGGGACTTCCAAGAGACCCAGTACTTC. Its protein is CASSSYRDFQETQYF.

This clone was observed a handful of times. The chain carries TRBV29-1 and TRBJ1-2; 8 bases match TRBD1. The CDR3 sequence is 13 residues long. The germline gives CDR1 SQVTM, CDR2 ANQGSEA. V trimming: 7 bases; J trimming: 4 bases; junction bases outside the gene matches: 8. CDR3 in amino acids: CSGSTGAGYGYTF. CDR3 DNA sequence: TGCAGCGGCTCGACAGGGGCCGGCTATGGCTACACCTTC.

The chain links TRBV5-6 to TRBJ2-3, with 9 bases that match TRBD2. Germline V gene lookup returns CDR1 SGHDT and CDR2 YYEEEE. The trim removed 0 bases at V and 2 bases at J, leaving 7 bases unmatched. The CDR3 is 17 amino acids. CDR3 nucleotides: TGTGCCAGCAGCTTGGCGATAGCGGGGGAAACCACAGATACGCAGTATTTT. Translated: CASSLAIAGETTDTQYF.

This clone was seen only a few times. The chain joins TRBV7-2 to TRBJ2-6, with a possible D match to TRBD1 (6 bases). CDR3 length: 19 residues. V lost 2 bases, J lost 0 bases, and 17 bases lay in between. Germline assignment: CDR1 SGHTA and CDR2 FQGNSA. This CDR3 is CASSLSLGTTRSGANVLTF. CDR3 bases: TGTGCCAGCAGCTTATCTTTGGGGACAACCCGCTCTGGGGCCAACGTCCTGACTTTC.

The gene calls are TRBV7-6 and TRBJ2-1, with unresolved D. This CDR3 contains 16 residues. Germline-derived CDR1 and CDR2 are SGHVS and FNYEAQ. Trimming cost V 5 bases and J 7 bases, with 21 bases left between them. Written as DNA, the CDR3 is TGTGCCAGCAGCCCCCTCCACAGTGCCCCTTTAAATGAGCAGTTCTTC. It is translated as CASSPLHSAPLNEQFF.

The chain is built from TRBV19 and TRBJ1-2, with 8 bases aligning to TRBD1. V trimming: 1 base; J trimming: 3 bases; junction bases outside the gene matches: 7. Germline lookup yields CDR1 LNHDA and CDR2 SQIVND (reference sequence). This CDR3 contains 16 residues. As DNA, the CDR3 is TGTGCCAGTAGTATAGCTTCCGGGACAGGCCACTATGGCTACACCTTC. This gives the protein CASSIASGTGHYGYTF.

This clone appeared many times. The chain has TRBV5-1 and TRBJ2-1, with 10 bases matching TRBD1. V trimming: 4 bases; J trimming: 7 bases; junction bases outside the gene matches: 11. Per germline, CDR1 SGHRS and CDR2 YFSETQ. The length of the CDR3 is 16 residues. The DNA of the CDR3 is TGCGCCAGCAGCGCGGGGGGACAGGGGTTAAGAAATGAGCAGTTCTTC. Residues: CASSAGGQGLRNEQFF.

Only a few counts were recorded for this clone. The chain is built from TRBV6-6 and TRBJ1-2; 8 bases align to TRBD1. In germline, CDR1 is MNHNY, CDR2 SVGAGI (reference sequence). The V and J ends lost 4 bases and 5 bases, in that order; junction bases with no gene match: 12. The CDR3 covers 16 residues. CDR3 nucleotide sequence: TGTGCCAGCAGTTTGTACTTGTCAGGGGGCGCGTATGGCTACACCTTC. Translation: CASSLYLSGGAYGYTF.

This sequence joins TRBV28 and TRBJ2-4, with 10 bases aligning to TRBD2. The CDR3 spans 16 residues. With 5 bases clipped from V and 8 bases from J, the junction kept 12 bases outside the gene matches. Per germline, CDR1 MDHEN and CDR2 SYDVKM. CDR3 coding DNA: TGTGCCAGCAGTCATCTAAGCGGGGGGGCCATGGACATTCAGTACTTC. Protein: CASSHLSGGAMDIQYF.